The 18 T cell receptor beta chains reported below all come from one sample, sequenced in a study of T cells in localized non-small cell lung cancer. Data came from immunoSEQ multiplex PCR; TCRdb stores just in-frame clones and leaves some out. The sample records some 5,800 clones, around a quarter being singletons. Sample: lung tumor tissue, taken before any cancer treatment. These TCRs come from an older female donor with stage I lung adenocarcinoma.

This clone was found a few times. The chain uses TRBV28 and TRBJ2-7; D is perhaps TRBD2 (6 bases). The CDR3 totals 15 residues. V shed 6 bases and J shed 3 bases, with 18 bases lying between them. Germline V CDR1 and CDR2: MDHEN, SYDVKM. This CDR3 is CASRNSGLGDYEQYF. The CDR3 DNA sequence: TGTGCCAGCAGAAACTCGGGACTCGGCGACTACGAGCAGTACTTC.

The rearrangement links TRBV10-2 to TRBJ1-3, with D uncertain. This CDR3 is built from 13 residues. V was pared by 8 bases and J by 4 bases, with 12 bases between. CDR1 is WSHSY and CDR2 is SAAADI in the germline V gene. The CDR3 coding sequence is TGCGCCAGCCAAGACGGGCGGGGAAACACCATATATTTT. Residues: CASQDGRGNTIYF.

This clone showed up just a few times. The CDR3 protein is CASSPPLRETYYEQYF. The CDR3 nucleotides read TGTGCCAGCAGCCCCCCCCTCCGGGAGACTTACTACGAGCAGTACTTC. The chain links TRBV28 to TRBJ2-7, with a weak D call TRBD2 (6 bases). CDR3 length: 16 amino acids. V gave up 6 bases and J gave up 3 bases, with 21 bases separating them. Germline V gene data show CDR1 as MDHEN and CDR2 as SYDVKM. The full variable domain, rest sourced from reference TRBV28 and TRBJ2-7, is DVKVTQSSRYLVKRTGEKVFLECVQDMDHENMFWYRQDPGLGLRLIYFSYDVKMKEKGDIPEGYSVSREKKERFSLILESASTNQTSMYLCASSPPLRETYYEQYFGPGTRLTVT.

V gene TRBV28 combines with J gene TRBJ1-4; tentatively, D is TRBD1 (5 bases). The V gene lost 2 bases and the J gene lost 5 bases, with 9 bases spanning the gap. Germline V gene lookup returns CDR1 MDHEN and CDR2 SYDVKM. This CDR3 comprises 14 residues. The CDR3 loop reads CASSLPPGNEKLFF. The DNA for the CDR3 is TGTGCCAGCAGTTTACCCCCAGGGAATGAAAAACTGTTTTTT.

This chain links TRBV28 with TRBJ1-1; tentative D call: TRBD1 (6 bases). Trimming shortened V by 10 bases and J by 1 base, and 10 bases separated the two germline ends. Per germline, CDR1 MDHEN and CDR2 SYDVKM. The CDR3 loop spans 12 amino acids. The CDR3 spells CATHRANTEAFF. The CDR3, as DNA: TGTGCCACCCACAGGGCGAACACTGAAGCTTTCTTT.

This clone turned up a few times. The chain uses TRBV6-8 and TRBJ2-5; D is undetermined. The CDR3 runs to 12 residues. Trimming left V 6 bases short and J 5 bases short, with 10 bases between. The germline gives CDR1 MNHGY, CDR2 SAAAGT. CDR3 sequence (DNA): TGTGCCAGCAGGGCCGTCGGGGAGACCCAGTACTTC. Translated: CASRAVGETQYF.

The rearrangement uses TRBV11-3 and TRBJ1-2; 9 bases fit TRBD1. J gave up 3 bases and V 5 bases, and 4 bases lay outside the gene matches. Germline values: CDR1 SGHNT, CDR2 YENEEA. The length of the CDR3 is 14 residues. The CDR3 coding sequence is TGTGCCAGCAGCCAGACAGGGGGGCACTATGGCTACACCTTC. This translates into CASSQTGGHYGYTF. Full variable domain (outside the CDR3, taken from reference TRBV11-3 and TRBJ1-2): EAGVVQSPRYKIIEKKQPVAFWCNPISGHNTLYWYLQNLGQGPELLIRYENEEAVDDSQLPKDRFSAERLKGVDSTLKIQPAELGDSAVYLCASSQTGGHYGYTFGSGTRLTVV.

The chain combines TRBV28 with TRBJ2-6; D gene unclear. Per the germline V gene, CDR1 is MDHEN and CDR2 is SYDVKM. V gave up 6 bases and J gave up 0 bases, with 15 bases separating them. This CDR3 region has 17 residues. The CDR3 loop reads CASRTGQVFSGANVLTF. The CDR3 region has the DNA TGTGCCAGCAGAACTGGGCAGGTCTTCTCTGGGGCCAACGTCCTGACTTTC.

The chain carries TRBV18 and TRBJ2-7; unclear D gene. Trimming shortened V by 1 base and J by 4 bases, and 11 bases separated the two germline ends. This CDR3 region has 14 residues. Looked up from germline, CDR1 is KGHSH and CDR2 is LQKENI. CDR3: CASSPREGSYEQYF. Written as DNA, the CDR3 is TGTGCCAGCTCACCACGTGAAGGGTCGTACGAGCAGTACTTC.

The rearrangement uses TRBV18 and TRBJ2-5; no clear D gene. Trimming cost V 5 bases and J 3 bases, with 10 bases left between them. This CDR3 is 13 amino acids long. Germline V gene lookup returns CDR1 KGHSH and CDR2 LQKENI. CDR3 in DNA: TGTGCCAGCTCAACCACCGAGGAAGAGACCCAGTACTTC. Residues: CASSTTEEETQYF.

This clone was seen only a few times. V usage is TRBV28 and J usage is TRBJ2-5, with D possibly matching TRBD2 (6 bases). V was cut by 6 bases and J by 3 bases, with 8 bases left in between. The CDR3 is 12 amino acids. Germline V lookup: CDR1 MDHEN, CDR2 SYDVKM. The CDR3 DNA follows: TGTGCCAGCAGAAGACTAGAAGAGACCCAGTACTTC. As protein: CASRRLEETQYF.

The V and J genes are TRBV30 and TRBJ1-2; D is possibly TRBD1 (5 bases). Trimming cost V 4 bases and J 4 bases, with 16 bases left between them. The V gene's germline CDR1 is GTSNPN and CDR2 SVGIG (reference sequence). The CDR3 covers 14 residues. This CDR3 is CAWIIKGTRYGYTF. CDR3 DNA sequence: TGTGCCTGGATAATAAAGGGGACCCGCTATGGCTACACCTTC.

This sequence joins TRBV19 and TRBJ2-3; possibly TRBD2 for D (5 bases). This CDR3 region has 14 residues. CDR1 and CDR2 (germline): LNHDA, SQIVND (reference sequence). V dropped 5 bases and J dropped 0 bases, with 9 bases sitting between them. In DNA, the CDR3 is TGTGCCAGTAGTCCAAGGACTAGCACAGATACGCAGTATTTT. This sequence encodes CASSPRTSTDTQYF.

The V call is TRBV4-1, the J call TRBJ2-7; 9 nucleotides line up with TRBD1. The CDR3 totals 16 residues. Germline assignment: CDR1 MGHRA and CDR2 YSYEKL. V lost 0 bases and J lost 2; bases outside the gene matches: 5. CDR3 sequence (DNA): TGCGCCAGCAGCCAAGAGGGGGGACAGGGAGCCTACGAGCAGTACTTC. Protein: CASSQEGGQGAYEQYF.

The CDR3 spells CASSRSGSRAETQYF. CDR3 DNA: TGTGCCAGCAGTCGATCAGGGTCTAGGGCGGAGACCCAGTACTTC. The chain combines TRBV28 with TRBJ2-5, with TRBD1 as a possible D gene (5 bases). Trimming pared 5 bases from V and 5 bases from J, leaving 18 bases between. CDR1 is MDHEN, CDR2 SYDVKM, per germline. The CDR3 has 15 amino acids.

This clone turned up a few times. The chain links TRBV9 to TRBJ2-1, with unresolved D. The CDR3 consists of 17 residues. Germline values: CDR1 SGDLS, CDR2 YYNGEE. V was shortened by 0 bases and J by 7 bases, with 20 bases between the two germline ends. Here the CDR3 reads CASSVVQVLTAENEQFF. Here the CDR3 DNA reads TGTGCCAGCAGCGTAGTTCAGGTACTTACTGCGGAAAATGAGCAGTTCTTC. The whole variable domain, filled in from reference TRBV9 and TRBJ2-1, reads DSGVTQTPKHLITATGQRVTLRCSPRSGDLSVYWYQQSLDQGLQFLIQYYNGEERAKGNILERFSAQQFPDLHSELNLSSLELGDSALYFCASSVVQVLTAENEQFFGPGTRLTVL.

This chain connects TRBV6-8 to TRBJ2-7, with D possibly matching TRBD1 (6 bases). Deletions cut 6 bases from V and 2 bases from J, with 11 bases between. Per germline, CDR1 MNHGY and CDR2 SAAAGT. This CDR3 contains 13 residues. The CDR3 DNA reads as TGTGCCAGCAGCCTCGACAGGACCTACGAGCAGTACTTC. It specifies CASSLDRTYEQYF.

This clone appeared a few times. The V call is TRBV18, the J call TRBJ1-2; TRBD1 matches 7 bases. This CDR3 is built from 15 residues. Germline V gene data show CDR1 as KGHSH and CDR2 as LQKENI. V shed 2 bases and J 3 bases; nucleotides not matched to a gene: 6. The CDR3 coding sequence is TGTGCCAGCTCACCATCAGGGGGGTCGGACTATGGCTACACCTTC. Its translation is CASSPSGGSDYGYTF.